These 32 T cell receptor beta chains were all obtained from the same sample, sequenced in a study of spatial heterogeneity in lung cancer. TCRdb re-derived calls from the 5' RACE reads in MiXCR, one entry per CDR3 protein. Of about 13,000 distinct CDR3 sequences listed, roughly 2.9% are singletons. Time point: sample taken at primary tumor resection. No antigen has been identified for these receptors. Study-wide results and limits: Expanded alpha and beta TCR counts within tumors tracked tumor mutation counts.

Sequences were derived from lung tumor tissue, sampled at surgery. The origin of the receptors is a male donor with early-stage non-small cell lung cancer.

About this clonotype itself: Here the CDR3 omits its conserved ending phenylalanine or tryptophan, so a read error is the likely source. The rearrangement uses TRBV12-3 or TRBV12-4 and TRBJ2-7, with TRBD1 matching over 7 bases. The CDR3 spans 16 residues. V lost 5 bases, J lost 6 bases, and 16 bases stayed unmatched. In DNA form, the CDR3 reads TGTGCCAGCAGTCAATATTATGGGACAGACCGCGTCGAGCAGTACCTC. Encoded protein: CASSQYYGTDRVEQYL.

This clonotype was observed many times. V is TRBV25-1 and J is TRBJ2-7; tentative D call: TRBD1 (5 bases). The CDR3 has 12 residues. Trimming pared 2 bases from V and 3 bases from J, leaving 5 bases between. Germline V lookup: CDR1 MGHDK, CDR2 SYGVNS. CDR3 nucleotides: TGTGCCAGCAGTGAACAGGGCTACGAGCAGTACTTC. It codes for CASSEQGYEQYF.

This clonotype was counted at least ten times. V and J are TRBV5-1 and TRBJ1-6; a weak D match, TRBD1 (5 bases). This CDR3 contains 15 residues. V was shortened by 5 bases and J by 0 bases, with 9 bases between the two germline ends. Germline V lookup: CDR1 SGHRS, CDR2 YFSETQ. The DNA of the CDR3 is TGCGCCAGCAGAGTCAGGGTCTCCTATAATTCACCCCTCCACTTT. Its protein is CASRVRVSYNSPLHF.

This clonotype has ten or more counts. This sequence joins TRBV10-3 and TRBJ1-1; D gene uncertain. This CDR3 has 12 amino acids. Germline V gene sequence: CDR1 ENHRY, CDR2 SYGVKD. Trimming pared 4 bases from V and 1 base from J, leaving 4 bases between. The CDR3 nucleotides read TGTGCCATCAGTGGGGGGAACACTGAAGCTTTCTTT. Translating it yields CAISGGNTEAFF.

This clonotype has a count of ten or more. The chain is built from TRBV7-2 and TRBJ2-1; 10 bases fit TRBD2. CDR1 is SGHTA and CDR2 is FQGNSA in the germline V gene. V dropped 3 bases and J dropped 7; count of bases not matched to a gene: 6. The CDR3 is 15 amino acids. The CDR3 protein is CASSFGPSGGNEQFF. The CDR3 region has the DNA TGTGCCAGCAGCTTTGGTCCTAGCGGGGGTAATGAGCAGTTCTTC.

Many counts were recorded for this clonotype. The CDR3 is CASSPSGTGADTQYF. As DNA, the CDR3 is TGTGCCAGCAGCCCCTCCGGGACAGGGGCCGATACGCAGTATTTT. The J gene is TRBJ2-3, the V gene TRBV3-1; 10 nucleotides match TRBD1. CDR3 length equals 15 residues. The trim removed 4 bases at V and 6 bases at J, leaving 7 bases unmatched. The V gene's germline CDR1 is LGHDT and CDR2 YNNKEL (reference sequence).

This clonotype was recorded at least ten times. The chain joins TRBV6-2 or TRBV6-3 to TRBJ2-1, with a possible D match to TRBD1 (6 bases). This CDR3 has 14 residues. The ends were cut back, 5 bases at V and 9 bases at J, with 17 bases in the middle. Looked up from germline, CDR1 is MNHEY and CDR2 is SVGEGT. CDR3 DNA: TGTGCCAGCAGTAGCCGACAGGAGAGCGGTGAGCAGTTCTTC. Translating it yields CASSSRQESGEQFF.

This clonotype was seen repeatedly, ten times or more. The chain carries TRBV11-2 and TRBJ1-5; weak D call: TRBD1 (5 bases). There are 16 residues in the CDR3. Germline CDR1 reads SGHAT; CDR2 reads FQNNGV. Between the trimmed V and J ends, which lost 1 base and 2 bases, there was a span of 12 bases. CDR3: CASSLGQGRGNQPQHF. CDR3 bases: TGTGCCAGCAGCTTAGGGCAGGGTCGCGGCAATCAGCCCCAGCATTTT.

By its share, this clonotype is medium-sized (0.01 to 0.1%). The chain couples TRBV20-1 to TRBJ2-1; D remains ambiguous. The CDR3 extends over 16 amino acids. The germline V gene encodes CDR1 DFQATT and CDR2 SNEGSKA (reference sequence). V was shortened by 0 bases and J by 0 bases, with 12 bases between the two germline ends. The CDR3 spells CSARDIGRPSYNEQFF. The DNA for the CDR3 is TGCAGTGCTAGAGATATCGGCAGGCCCTCCTACAATGAGCAGTTCTTC.

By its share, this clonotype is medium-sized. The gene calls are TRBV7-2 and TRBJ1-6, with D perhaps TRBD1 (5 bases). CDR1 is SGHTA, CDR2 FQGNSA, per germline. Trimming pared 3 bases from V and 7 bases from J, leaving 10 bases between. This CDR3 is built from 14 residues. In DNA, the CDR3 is TGTGCCAGCAGCTTCTCAGGGAAGAATTCACCCCTCCACTTT. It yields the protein CASSFSGKNSPLHF.

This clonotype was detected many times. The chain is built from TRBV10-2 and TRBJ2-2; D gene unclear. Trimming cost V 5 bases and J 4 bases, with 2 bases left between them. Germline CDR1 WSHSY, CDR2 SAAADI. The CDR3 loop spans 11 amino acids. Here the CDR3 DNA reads TGCGCCAGCAGTATCACCGGGGAGCTGTTTTTT. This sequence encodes CASSITGELFF.

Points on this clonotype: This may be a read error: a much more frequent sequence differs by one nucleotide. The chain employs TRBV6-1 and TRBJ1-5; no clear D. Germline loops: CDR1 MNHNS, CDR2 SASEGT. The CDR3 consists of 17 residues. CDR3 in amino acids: CASSGSRGIYSNQPQNF. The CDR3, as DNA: TGTGCCAGCAGTGGGTCTCGAGGGATTTATAGCAATCAGCCCCAGAATTTT.

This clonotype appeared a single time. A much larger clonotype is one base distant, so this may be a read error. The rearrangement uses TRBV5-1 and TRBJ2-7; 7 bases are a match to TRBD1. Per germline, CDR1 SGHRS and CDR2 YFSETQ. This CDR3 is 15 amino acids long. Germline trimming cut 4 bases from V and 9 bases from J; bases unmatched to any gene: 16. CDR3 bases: TGCGCCAGCAGCCCAGGCCCGGGACAGATTGAAGGGCAGTACTTC. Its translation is CASSPGPGQIEGQYF. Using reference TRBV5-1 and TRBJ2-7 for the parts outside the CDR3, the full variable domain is KAGVTQTPRYLIKTRGQQVTLSCSPISGHRSVSWYQQTPGQGLQFLFEYFSETQRNKGNFPGRFSGRQFSNSRSEMNVSTLELGDSALYLCASSPGPGQIEGQYFGPGTRLTVT.

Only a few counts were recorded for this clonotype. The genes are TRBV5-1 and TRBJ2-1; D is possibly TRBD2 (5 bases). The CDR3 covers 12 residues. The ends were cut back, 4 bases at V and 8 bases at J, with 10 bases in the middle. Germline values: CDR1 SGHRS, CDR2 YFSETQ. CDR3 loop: CASSIERHEQFF. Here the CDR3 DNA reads TGCGCCAGCAGCATAGAGCGGCATGAGCAGTTCTTC.

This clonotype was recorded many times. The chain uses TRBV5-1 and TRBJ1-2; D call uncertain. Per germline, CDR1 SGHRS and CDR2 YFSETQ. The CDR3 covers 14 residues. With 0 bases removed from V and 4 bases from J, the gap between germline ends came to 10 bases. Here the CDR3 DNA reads TGCGCCAGCAGCTTGGAAGCAGAGTCCTATGGCTACACCTTC. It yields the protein CASSLEAESYGYTF.

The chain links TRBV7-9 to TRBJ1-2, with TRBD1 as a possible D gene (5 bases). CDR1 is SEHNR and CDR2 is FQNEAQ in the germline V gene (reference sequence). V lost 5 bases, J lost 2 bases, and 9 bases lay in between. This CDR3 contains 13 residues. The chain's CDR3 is CASSLQGNYGYTF. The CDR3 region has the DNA TGTGCCAGCAGCCTTCAGGGAAACTATGGCTACACCTTC.

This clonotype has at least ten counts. The CDR3 nucleotides read TGTGCCAGCAGTTTACGGGGCGGGGCCAATTCACCCCTCCACTTT. It encodes CASSLRGGANSPLHF. This chain connects TRBV12-3 or TRBV12-4 to TRBJ1-6, with TRBD1 as a possible D gene (5 bases). Trimming shortened V by 2 bases and J by 7 bases, and 12 bases separated the two germline ends. The CDR3 loop spans 15 amino acids.

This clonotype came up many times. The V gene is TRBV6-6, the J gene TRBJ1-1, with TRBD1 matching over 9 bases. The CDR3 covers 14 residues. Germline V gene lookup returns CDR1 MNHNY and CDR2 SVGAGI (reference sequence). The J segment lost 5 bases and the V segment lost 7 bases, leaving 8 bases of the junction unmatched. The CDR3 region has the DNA TGTGCCAGCAACCAACAGGGGGCTGGGACTGAAGCTTTCTTT. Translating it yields CASNQQGAGTEAFF.

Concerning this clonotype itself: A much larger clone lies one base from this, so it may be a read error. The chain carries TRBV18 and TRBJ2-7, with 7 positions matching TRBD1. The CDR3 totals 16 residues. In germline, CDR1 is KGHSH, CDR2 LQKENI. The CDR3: CASSPSRQGGTYERYF. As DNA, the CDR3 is TGTGCCAGCTCACCGAGCCGACAGGGCGGCACCTACGAGCGGTACTTC.

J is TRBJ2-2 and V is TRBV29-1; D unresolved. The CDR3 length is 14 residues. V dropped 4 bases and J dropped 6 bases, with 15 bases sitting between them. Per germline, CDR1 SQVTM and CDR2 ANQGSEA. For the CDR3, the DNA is TGCAGCGTTGTGAAAGGGAATCGCGCCGGGGAGCTGTTTTTT. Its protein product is CSVVKGNRAGELFF.

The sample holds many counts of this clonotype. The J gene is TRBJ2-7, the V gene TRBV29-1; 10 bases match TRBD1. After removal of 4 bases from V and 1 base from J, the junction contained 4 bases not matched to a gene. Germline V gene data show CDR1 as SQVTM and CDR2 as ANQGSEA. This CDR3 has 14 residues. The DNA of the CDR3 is TGCAGCGTTGCGGGGACAGGGGTTTCCTACGAGCAGTACTTC. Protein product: CSVAGTGVSYEQYF.

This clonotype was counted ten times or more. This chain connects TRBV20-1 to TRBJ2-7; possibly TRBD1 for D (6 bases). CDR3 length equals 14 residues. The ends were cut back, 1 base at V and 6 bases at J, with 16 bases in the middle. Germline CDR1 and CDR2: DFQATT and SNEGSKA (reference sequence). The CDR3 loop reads CSARVIQGKGEQYF. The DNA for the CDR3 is TGCAGTGCTAGAGTTATCCAGGGGAAGGGCGAGCAGTACTTC.

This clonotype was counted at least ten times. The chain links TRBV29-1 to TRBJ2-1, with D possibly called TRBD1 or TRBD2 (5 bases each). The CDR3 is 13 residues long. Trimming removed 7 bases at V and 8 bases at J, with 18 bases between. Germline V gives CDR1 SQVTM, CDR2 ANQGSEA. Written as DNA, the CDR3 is TGCAGCGCGGGTCTATTGGTGGGGGATGAGCAGTTCTTC. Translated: CSAGLLVGDEQFF.

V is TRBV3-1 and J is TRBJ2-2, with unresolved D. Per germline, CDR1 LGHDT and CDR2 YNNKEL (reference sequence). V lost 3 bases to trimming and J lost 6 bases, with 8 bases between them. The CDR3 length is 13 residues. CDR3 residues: CASSQFDPGELFF. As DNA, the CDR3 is TGTGCCAGCAGCCAGTTTGACCCCGGGGAGCTGTTTTTT.

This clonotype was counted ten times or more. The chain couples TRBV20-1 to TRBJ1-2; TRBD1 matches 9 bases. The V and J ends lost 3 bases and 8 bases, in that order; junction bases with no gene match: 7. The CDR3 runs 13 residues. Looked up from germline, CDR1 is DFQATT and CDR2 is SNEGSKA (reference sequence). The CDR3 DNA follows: TGCAGTGCTAGTGGGGGGACAGGGCGCGGCTACACCTTC. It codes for CSASGGTGRGYTF.

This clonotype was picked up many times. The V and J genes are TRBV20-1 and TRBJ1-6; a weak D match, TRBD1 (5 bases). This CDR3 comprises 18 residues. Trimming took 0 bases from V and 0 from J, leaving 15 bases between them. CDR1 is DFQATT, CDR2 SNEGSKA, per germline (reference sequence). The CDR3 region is CSARDGGRASSYNSPLHF. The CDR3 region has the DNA TGCAGTGCTAGAGATGGGGGGAGGGCGAGCTCCTATAATTCACCCCTCCACTTT.

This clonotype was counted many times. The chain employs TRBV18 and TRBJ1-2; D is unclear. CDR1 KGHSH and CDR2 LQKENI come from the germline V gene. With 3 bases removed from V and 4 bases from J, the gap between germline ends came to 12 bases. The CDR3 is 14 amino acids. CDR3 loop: CASSPRTESYGYTF. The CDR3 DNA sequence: TGTGCCAGCTCACCTCGGACGGAAAGCTATGGCTACACCTTC.

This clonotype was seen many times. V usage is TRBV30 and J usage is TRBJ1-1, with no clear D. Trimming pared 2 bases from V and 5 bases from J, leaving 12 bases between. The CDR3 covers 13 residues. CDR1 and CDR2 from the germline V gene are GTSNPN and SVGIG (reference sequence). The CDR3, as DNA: TGTGCCTGGAGTTGGGCCGCCGGGACTGAAGCTTTCTTT. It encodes CAWSWAAGTEAFF.

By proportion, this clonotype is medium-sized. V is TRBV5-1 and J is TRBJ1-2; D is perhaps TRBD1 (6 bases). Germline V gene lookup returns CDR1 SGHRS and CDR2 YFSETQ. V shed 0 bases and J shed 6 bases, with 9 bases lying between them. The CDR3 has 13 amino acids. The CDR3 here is CASSLDRDHGYTF. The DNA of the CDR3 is TGCGCCAGCAGCTTGGACAGGGACCATGGCTACACCTTC. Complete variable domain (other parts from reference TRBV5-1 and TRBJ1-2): KAGVTQTPRYLIKTRGQQVTLSCSPISGHRSVSWYQQTPGQGLQFLFEYFSETQRNKGNFPGRFSGRQFSNSRSEMNVSTLELGDSALYLCASSLDRDHGYTFGSGTRLTVV.

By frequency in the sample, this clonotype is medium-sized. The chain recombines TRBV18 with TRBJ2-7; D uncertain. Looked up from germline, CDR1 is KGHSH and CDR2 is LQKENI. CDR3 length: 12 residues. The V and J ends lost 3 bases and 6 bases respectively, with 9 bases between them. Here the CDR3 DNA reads TGTGCCAGCTCACCTGGAGTTCCCGAGCAGTACTTC. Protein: CASSPGVPEQYF. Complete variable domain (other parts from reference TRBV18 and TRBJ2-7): NAGVMQNPRHLVRRRGQEARLRCSPMKGHSHVYWYRQLPEEGLKFMVYLQKENIIDESGMPKERFSAEFPKEGPSILRIQQVVRGDSAAYFCASSPGVPEQYFGPGTRLTVT.

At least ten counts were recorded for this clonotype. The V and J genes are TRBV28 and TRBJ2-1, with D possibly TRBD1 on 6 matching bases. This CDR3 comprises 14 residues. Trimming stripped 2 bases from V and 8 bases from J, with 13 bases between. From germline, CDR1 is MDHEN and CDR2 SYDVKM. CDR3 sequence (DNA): TGTGCCAGCAGTTTAGGTACAGGGTGGGATGAGCAGTTCTTC. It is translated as CASSLGTGWDEQFF.

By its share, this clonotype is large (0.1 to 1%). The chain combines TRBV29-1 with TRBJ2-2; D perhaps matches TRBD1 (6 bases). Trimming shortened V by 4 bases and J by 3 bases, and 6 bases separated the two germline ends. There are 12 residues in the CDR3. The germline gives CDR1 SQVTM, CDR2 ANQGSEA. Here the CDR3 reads CSVGQDTGELFF. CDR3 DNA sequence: TGCAGCGTTGGACAGGACACCGGGGAGCTGTTTTTT.